These 32 T cell receptor beta chains were all obtained from the same sample, sequenced in a study of T cells in Graves' hyperthyroidism and ophthalmopathy. RNA transcripts served as the template for amplifying TCR beta CDR3 regions. HTBI primers were the set used in a first-round RT-PCR of the TCR CDR3. From the multiplex PCR reads, TCRdb called clonotypes with MiXCR, one entry per CDR3 protein. Among 550,000 to 650,000 distinct CDR3 sequences listed, about 14% were seen once. Sequencing was carried out using blood. These receptors all come from a woman in her twenties or thirties with Graves' hyperthyroidism that later progressed to Graves' ophthalmopathy.

This clonotype was seen many times. The chain carries TRBV11-2 and TRBJ2-2, with D perhaps matching TRBD1 (5 bases). The V and J ends lost 5 bases and 3 bases respectively, with 22 bases between them. This CDR3 spans 18 amino acids. Germline V gives CDR1 SGHAT, CDR2 FQNNGV. The CDR3 reads CASSPKGFGTDYTGELFF. As DNA, the CDR3 is TGTGCCAGCAGCCCCAAGGGGTTTGGAACAGACTACACCGGGGAGCTGTTTTTT.

Many counts were recorded for this clonotype. The chain employs TRBV19 and TRBJ2-1; 8 nucleotides match TRBD2. Per the germline V gene, CDR1 is LNHDA and CDR2 is SQIVND (reference sequence). The ends lost 5 bases at V and 3 bases at J; junction bases unmatched: 6. CDR3 size: 15 residues. CDR3 coding DNA: TGTGCCAGTAGTTTGACTAGCGTGGGCTACAATGAGCAGTTCTTC. Translation: CASSLTSVGYNEQFF.

This clonotype was found many times. The chain employs TRBV24-1 and TRBJ2-3; tentative D call: TRBD2 (6 bases). The germline V gene has CDR1 KGHDR and CDR2 SFDVKD. The CDR3 sequence is 16 residues long. V was pared by 2 bases and J by 2 bases, with 13 bases between. The CDR3 spells CATSDWGVSTTDTQYF. In DNA form, the CDR3 reads TGTGCCACCAGTGATTGGGGGGTCTCCACCACAGATACGCAGTATTTT.

This clonotype has a count of ten or more. The chain uses TRBV24-1 and TRBJ1-1; D uncertain. In germline, CDR1 is KGHDR, CDR2 SFDVKD. This CDR3 is 15 amino acids long. V lost 4 bases and J 4 bases, leaving 15 bases between the germline ends. The CDR3 loop is CATSDPRTAGTEAFF. In DNA, the CDR3 is TGTGCCACCAGTGACCCCAGGACTGCGGGCACTGAAGCTTTCTTT.

The V gene is TRBV7-3, the J gene TRBJ2-5, with 16 nucleotides matching TRBD2. In germline, CDR1 is SGHTA, CDR2 FQGTGA. V trimming: 5 bases; J trimming: 5 bases; junction bases outside the gene matches: 5. This CDR3 has 16 amino acids. As DNA, the CDR3 is TGTGCCAGCAGCCCGGGACTAGCGGGAGGGAGGGAGACCCAGTACTTC. Translation gives CASSPGLAGGRETQYF.

This clonotype was recorded many times. V is TRBV11-3 and J is TRBJ2-5; D is uncertain. This CDR3 is built from 13 residues. V was pared by 4 bases and J by 9 bases, with 15 bases between. Germline-derived CDR1 and CDR2 are SGHNT and YENEEA. The CDR3 region has the DNA TGTGCCAGCAGCTCCCTTTTTAGTGGGTCCCAGTACTTC. Its translation: CASSSLFSGSQYF.

This clonotype was seen a few times. This chain joins TRBV19 and TRBJ2-6; 10 bases match TRBD1. Germline trimming cut 5 bases from V and 0 bases from J; bases unmatched to any gene: 4. The CDR3 is 17 amino acids. The V gene's germline CDR1 is LNHDA and CDR2 SQIVND (reference sequence). The CDR3 DNA sequence: TGTGCCAGTAGTGAGACAGGGGGCTTCTCTGGGGCCAACGTCCTGACTTTC. Translating it yields CASSETGGFSGANVLTF. Based on the CDR3 plus reference TRBV19 and TRBJ2-6, the full variable domain is DGGITQSPKYLFRKEGQNVTLSCEQNLNHDAMYWYRQDPGQGLRLIYYSQIVNDFQKGDIAEGYSVSREKKESFPLTVTSAQKNPTAFYLCASSETGGFSGANVLTFGAGSRLTVL.

This clonotype was picked up many times. This chain links TRBV10-3 with TRBJ1-2; tentatively, D is TRBD1 (6 bases). The V end lost 4 bases, the J end lost 3 bases, and 9 bases lay between the germline ends. The V gene's germline CDR1 is ENHRY and CDR2 SYGVKD. There are 13 residues in the CDR3. The CDR3, as DNA: TGTGCCATCAGTGGGGGGCGAGACTATGGCTACACCTTC. Its translation is CAISGGRDYGYTF.

This clonotype was detected many times. This chain uses TRBV19 with TRBJ2-7, with unresolved D. The CDR3 covers 13 residues. The V and J ends lost 1 base and 3 bases respectively, with 7 bases between them. The V gene's germline CDR1 is LNHDA and CDR2 SQIVND (reference sequence). CDR3: CASSIGLFYEQYF. In nucleotides, the CDR3 is TGTGCCAGTAGTATAGGATTATTCTACGAGCAGTACTTC. Drawing the rest from reference TRBV19 and TRBJ2-7, the complete variable domain is DGGITQSPKYLFRKEGQNVTLSCEQNLNHDAMYWYRQDPGQGLRLIYYSQIVNDFQKGDIAEGYSVSREKKESFPLTVTSAQKNPTAFYLCASSIGLFYEQYFGPGTRLTVT.

There are a few counts of this clonotype. J is TRBJ2-5 and V is TRBV9, with 13 bases that match TRBD2. Germline CDR1 reads SGDLS; CDR2 reads YYNGEE. This CDR3 spans 16 amino acids. The ends lost 2 bases at V and 4 bases at J; junction bases unmatched: 5. The CDR3 nucleotides are TGTGCCAGCAGCGTGGCCGGGACTAGCGGGACAGAGACCCAGTACTTC. Protein sequence: CASSVAGTSGTETQYF. The full variable domain, its missing parts supplied by reference TRBV9 and TRBJ2-5, is DSGVTQTPKHLITATGQRVTLRCSPRSGDLSVYWYQQSLDQGLQFLIQYYNGEERAKGNILERFSAQQFPDLHSELNLSSLELGDSALYFCASSVAGTSGTETQYFGPGTRLLVL.

This clonotype was observed a handful of times. The chain uses TRBV28 and TRBJ1-4; a possible D gene is TRBD1 (5 bases). The V end was cut by 0 bases, the J end by 0 bases, with 8 bases between. Germline lookup yields CDR1 MDHEN and CDR2 SYDVKM. CDR3 length equals 16 residues. CDR3 region: CASSLWTDTTNEKLFF. CDR3 DNA sequence: TGTGCCAGCAGTTTATGGACAGATACAACTAATGAAAAACTGTTTTTT.

This clonotype came up many times. The chain is built from TRBV12-5 and TRBJ1-5, with D perhaps matching TRBD1 (5 bases). V was clipped by 5 bases and J by 5 bases, with 13 bases between them. This CDR3 has 14 residues. CDR1 and CDR2 from the germline V gene are LGHNT and FRNRAP. DNA of the CDR3: TGTGCTAGTGGTGTTGACAGACTAGATCAGCCCCAGCATTTT. Protein: CASGVDRLDQPQHF.

As to this clonotype: Being one base from a much bigger clone, this may be a read error. This chain connects TRBV29-1 to TRBJ2-1; no clear D. CDR3 length equals 14 residues. In germline, CDR1 is SQVTM, CDR2 ANQGSEA. The CDR3 loop reads CSVEEGYLYNEQLF. Written as DNA, the CDR3 is TGCAGCGTTGAAGAGGGATACCTCTACAATGAGCAGCTCTTC.

This clonotype showed up many times. V is TRBV28 and J is TRBJ1-2, with D unresolved. The length of the CDR3 is 17 residues. Germline V lookup: CDR1 MDHEN, CDR2 SYDVKM. Between the trimmed V and J ends, which lost 3 bases and 1 base, there was a span of 18 bases. CDR3 nucleotides: TGTGCCAGCAGTTTCGAGGTGCTACAGAGGTATAACTATGGCTACACCTTC. It is translated as CASSFEVLQRYNYGYTF.

This clonotype was counted many times. The chain carries TRBV3-1 and TRBJ2-1; TRBD1 is a possible D gene (5 bases). Germline assignment: CDR1 LGHDT and CDR2 YNNKEL (reference sequence). The CDR3 contains 13 residues. Trimming took off 0 bases at V and 6 bases at J, with 6 bases between the two ends. CDR3 coding DNA: TGTGCCAGCAGCCAAGACAGGGTCAATGAGCAGTTCTTC. Its protein is CASSQDRVNEQFF.

This chain joins TRBV29-1 and TRBJ2-1, with D perhaps TRBD1 (6 bases). V was trimmed by 7 bases and J by 4 bases, leaving 11 bases between them. The CDR3 has 12 residues. Germline V gene sequence: CDR1 SQVTM, CDR2 ANQGSEA. CDR3 nucleotide sequence: TGCAGCGCAAGGACAGTTTACAATGAGCAGTTCTTC. Amino acid sequence: CSARTVYNEQFF.

This clonotype was detected many times. The CDR3 sequence is CASSLLRDTSSYNSPLHF. In DNA form, the CDR3 reads TGTGCCAGCAGTTTATTGCGGGACACAAGCAGCTATAATTCACCCCTCCACTTT. This sequence joins TRBV28 and TRBJ1-6; D perhaps matches TRBD1 (6 bases). CDR3 length: 18 residues. CDR1 is MDHEN, CDR2 SYDVKM, per germline. Trimming removed 1 base from V and 3 bases from J, with 16 bases in between.

This clonotype was recorded many times. The chain has TRBV11-3 and TRBJ2-2, with D perhaps matching TRBD2 (6 bases). CDR1 and CDR2 (germline): SGHNT, YENEEA. There are 15 residues in the CDR3. Trimming took off 1 base at V and 6 bases at J, with 12 bases between the two ends. CDR3 region: CASSLAGAGAGELFF. CDR3 DNA: TGTGCCAGCAGCTTAGCGGGAGCGGGTGCCGGGGAGCTGTTTTTT.

This clonotype was seen repeatedly, ten times or more. The V call is TRBV7-2, the J call TRBJ1-1, with TRBD1 as a possible D gene (6 bases). This CDR3 has 15 residues. Germline assignment: CDR1 SGHTA and CDR2 FQGNSA. The germline V and J ends were trimmed by 5 bases and 0 bases, with 13 bases remaining between them. In nucleotides, the CDR3 is TGTGCCAGCAGCAGACAGACAGGTATGAACACTGAAGCTTTCTTT. Translated, it gives CASSRQTGMNTEAFF.

V gene TRBV10-3 combines with J gene TRBJ2-1; D gene uncertain. This CDR3 is built from 12 residues. Per the germline V gene, CDR1 is ENHRY and CDR2 is SYGVKD. V was trimmed by 2 bases and J by 7 bases, leaving 6 bases between them. CDR3: CAISEERNEQFF. The CDR3 DNA sequence: TGTGCCATCAGTGAGGAAAGAAATGAGCAGTTCTTC.

The chain couples TRBV5-5 to TRBJ2-1; D is unresolved. The CDR3 spans 15 residues. Trimming removed 5 bases at V and 5 bases at J, with 17 bases between. Germline loops: CDR1 SGHKS, CDR2 YYEKEE (reference sequence). This chain's CDR3 is CASSTLLMLHNEQFF. As DNA, the CDR3 is TGTGCCAGCAGTACCCTTCTAATGCTCCACAATGAGCAGTTCTTC.

This clonotype was observed at least ten times. The rearrangement uses TRBV28 and TRBJ1-5, with 8 bases lining up with TRBD1. The CDR3 runs to 14 residues. J gave up 4 bases and V 7 bases, and 6 bases lay outside the gene matches. Germline V gene sequence: CDR1 MDHEN, CDR2 SYDVKM. The CDR3: CASNNRGMNQPQHF. The CDR3 region has the DNA TGTGCCAGCAACAACAGGGGGATGAATCAGCCCCAGCATTTT.

This clonotype was counted ten times or more. The genes are TRBV12-3 or TRBV12-4 and TRBJ1-5; 11 bases fit TRBD1. This CDR3 comprises 14 residues. J gave up 2 bases and V 8 bases, and 2 bases lay outside the gene matches. The CDR3 region is CASGQGAGNQPQHF. CDR3 sequence (DNA): TGTGCCAGCGGACAGGGGGCTGGCAATCAGCCCCAGCATTTT.

This clonotype was observed a few times. CDR3 sequence: CATRGAGANVLTF. The DNA for the CDR3 is TGTGCCACGAGGGGAGCTGGGGCCAACGTCCTGACTTTC. V gene TRBV19 combines with J gene TRBJ2-6, with D perhaps given as TRBD1 or TRBD2 (5 bases each). Germline CDR1 and CDR2: LNHDA and SQIVND (reference sequence). Trimming left V 10 bases short and J 2 bases short, with 9 bases between. The CDR3 covers 13 residues.

Ten or more counts support this clonotype. The CDR3 spells CASRGQGARAKNIQYF. DNA of the CDR3: TGTGCCAGCAGGGGACAGGGGGCGAGGGCCAAAAACATTCAGTACTTC. V gene TRBV2 combines with J gene TRBJ2-4; 12 nucleotides line up with TRBD1. The V and J ends lost 6 bases and 1 base, in that order; junction bases with no gene match: 4. Germline loops: CDR1 SNHLY, CDR2 FYNNEI. This CDR3 spans 16 amino acids.

This clonotype has a handful of counts. The V gene is TRBV12-3 or TRBV12-4, the J gene TRBJ1-4; weak D call: TRBD1 (5 bases). V shed 6 bases and J shed 8 bases, with 13 bases lying between them. The CDR3 is made up of 13 amino acids. CDR3 bases: TGTGCCAGCAGGCACGGGGGTGGAGAAAAACTGTTTTTT. Translating gives CASRHGGGEKLFF.

This clonotype was seen at least ten times. The chain recombines TRBV20-1 with TRBJ1-1; 8 bases are shared with TRBD1. The germline gives CDR1 DFQATT, CDR2 SNEGSKA (reference sequence). The CDR3 contains 14 residues. Unmatched junction bases numbered 6, after V lost 2 bases and J lost 4 bases. This chain's CDR3 is CSARSQGGVTEAFF. CDR3 sequence (DNA): TGCAGTGCTAGATCACAGGGGGGTGTCACTGAAGCTTTCTTT.

Many counts were recorded for this clonotype. The rearrangement joins TRBV11-2 to TRBJ2-3, with a possible D match to TRBD2 (6 bases). Germline V gives CDR1 SGHAT, CDR2 FQNNGV. The CDR3 totals 13 residues. V lost 6 bases and J lost 2, with 9 bases in between. In DNA form, the CDR3 reads TGTGCCAGCAGTCGGGACTTCACAGATACGCAGTATTTT. This sequence encodes CASSRDFTDTQYF.

Only a few counts were recorded for this clonotype. CDR3 bases: TGTGCCAGTAGTATCCCCGGGGCGACCGAACAGTACTTC. Its protein product is CASSIPGATEQYF. The gene calls are TRBV19 and TRBJ2-7; D could derive from TRBD1 or TRBD2 (5 bases each). Germline values: CDR1 LNHDA, CDR2 SQIVND (reference sequence). Trimming removed 3 bases at V and 10 bases at J, with 16 bases between. The CDR3 runs to 13 residues.

This clonotype was counted ten times or more. The chain recombines TRBV12-3 or TRBV12-4 with TRBJ1-2, with D uncertain. CDR3 size: 14 residues. The germline V and J ends were trimmed by 1 base and 0 bases, with 6 bases remaining between them. CDR3 in amino acids: CASSLGAANYGYTF. CDR3 bases: TGTGCCAGCAGTTTAGGCGCAGCTAACTATGGCTACACCTTC.

This clonotype was counted many times. This chain connects TRBV10-3 to TRBJ2-3; D possibly matches TRBD1 or TRBD2 (5 bases each). Germline V gene lookup returns CDR1 ENHRY and CDR2 SYGVKD. The CDR3 is made up of 14 amino acids. V lost 5 bases and J lost 2, with 11 bases in between. The CDR3 nucleotides are TGTGCCATCAGTCCCAGCGGACACACAGATACGCAGTATTTT. Its translation: CAISPSGHTDTQYF.

The V call is TRBV19, the J call TRBJ1-5; TRBD1 is a possible D gene (5 bases). The V and J ends lost 1 base and 4 bases respectively, with 11 bases between them. Germline assignment: CDR1 LNHDA and CDR2 SQIVND (reference sequence). This CDR3 is 15 amino acids long. CDR3 loop: CASSIVRAPNQPQHF. As DNA, the CDR3 is TGTGCCAGTAGTATAGTCAGGGCCCCGAATCAGCCCCAGCATTTT. The variable domain in full, completed from reference TRBV19 and TRBJ1-5, reads DGGITQSPKYLFRKEGQNVTLSCEQNLNHDAMYWYRQDPGQGLRLIYYSQIVNDFQKGDIAEGYSVSREKKESFPLTVTSAQKNPTAFYLCASSIVRAPNQPQHFGDGTRLSIL.